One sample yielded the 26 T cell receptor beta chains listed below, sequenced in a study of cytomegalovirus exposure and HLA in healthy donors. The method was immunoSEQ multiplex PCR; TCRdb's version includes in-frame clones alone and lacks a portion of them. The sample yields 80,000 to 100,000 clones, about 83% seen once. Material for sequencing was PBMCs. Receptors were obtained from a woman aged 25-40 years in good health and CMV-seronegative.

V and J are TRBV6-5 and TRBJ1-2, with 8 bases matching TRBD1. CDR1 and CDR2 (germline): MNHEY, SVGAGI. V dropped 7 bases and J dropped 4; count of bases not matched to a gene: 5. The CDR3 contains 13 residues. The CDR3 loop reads CASTPGGGYGYTF. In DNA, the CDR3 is TGTGCCAGCACTCCAGGGGGCGGCTATGGCTACACCTTC.

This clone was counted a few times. DNA of the CDR3: TGTGCCAGCACGGGGGGGACTAGCTGGAACGAGCAGTACTTC. This encodes CASTGGTSWNEQYF. The V gene is TRBV7-9, the J gene TRBJ2-7, with 9 bases matching TRBD2. Germline V gene sequence: CDR1 SEHNR, CDR2 FQNEAQ (reference sequence). This CDR3 comprises 14 residues. Losses at the gene ends were 7 bases for V and 5 bases for J; bases not matched to a gene: 9.

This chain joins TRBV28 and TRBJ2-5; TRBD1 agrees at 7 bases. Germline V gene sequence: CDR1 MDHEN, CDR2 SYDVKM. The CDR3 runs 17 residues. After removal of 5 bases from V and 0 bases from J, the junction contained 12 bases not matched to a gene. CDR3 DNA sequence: TGTGCCAGCAGTCACCCCGGAAAGGACAGGTACCAAGAGACCCAGTACTTC. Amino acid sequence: CASSHPGKDRYQETQYF.

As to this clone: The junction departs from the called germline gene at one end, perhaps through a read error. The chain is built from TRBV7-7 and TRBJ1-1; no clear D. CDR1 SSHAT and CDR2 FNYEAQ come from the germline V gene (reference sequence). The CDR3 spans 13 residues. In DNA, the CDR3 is TGTGCTAGCAGCTTAATTGAGGGAGCTGAAGCTTTCTTT. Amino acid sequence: CASSLIEGAEAFF.

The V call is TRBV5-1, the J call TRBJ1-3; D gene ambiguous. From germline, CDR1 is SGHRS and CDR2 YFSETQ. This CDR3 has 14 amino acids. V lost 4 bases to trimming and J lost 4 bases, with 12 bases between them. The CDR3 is CASSLTAEGNTIYF. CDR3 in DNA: TGCGCCAGCAGCCTCACAGCGGAAGGAAACACCATATATTTT. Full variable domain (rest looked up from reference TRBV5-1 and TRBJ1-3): KAGVTQTPRYLIKTRGQQVTLSCSPISGHRSVSWYQQTPGQGLQFLFEYFSETQRNKGNFPGRFSGRQFSNSRSEMNVSTLELGDSALYLCASSLTAEGNTIYFGEGSWLTVV.

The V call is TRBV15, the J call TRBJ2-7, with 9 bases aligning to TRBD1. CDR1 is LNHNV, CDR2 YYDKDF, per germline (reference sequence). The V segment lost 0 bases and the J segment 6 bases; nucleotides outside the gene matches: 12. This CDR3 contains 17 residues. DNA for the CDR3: TGTGCCACCAGCAGAGATCTCGCGGGACAGGGAGTCTTCGAGCAGTACTTC. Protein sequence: CATSRDLAGQGVFEQYF.

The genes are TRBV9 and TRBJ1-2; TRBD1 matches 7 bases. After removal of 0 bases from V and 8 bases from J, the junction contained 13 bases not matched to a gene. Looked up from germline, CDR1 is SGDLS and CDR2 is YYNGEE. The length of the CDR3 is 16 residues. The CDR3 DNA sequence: TGTGCCAGCAGCGTAGCTCCGACAGGGACAGTTCGCGGCTACACCTTC. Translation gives CASSVAPTGTVRGYTF. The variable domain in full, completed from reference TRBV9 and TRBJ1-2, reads DSGVTQTPKHLITATGQRVTLRCSPRSGDLSVYWYQQSLDQGLQFLIQYYNGEERAKGNILERFSAQQFPDLHSELNLSSLELGDSALYFCASSVAPTGTVRGYTFGSGTRLTVV.

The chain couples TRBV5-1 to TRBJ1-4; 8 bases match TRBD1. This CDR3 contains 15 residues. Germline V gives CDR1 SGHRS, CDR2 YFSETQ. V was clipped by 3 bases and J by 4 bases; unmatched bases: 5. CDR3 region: CASSSGGPNNEKLFF. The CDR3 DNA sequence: TGCGCCAGCAGCTCAGGGGGCCCAAATAATGAAAAACTGTTTTTT.

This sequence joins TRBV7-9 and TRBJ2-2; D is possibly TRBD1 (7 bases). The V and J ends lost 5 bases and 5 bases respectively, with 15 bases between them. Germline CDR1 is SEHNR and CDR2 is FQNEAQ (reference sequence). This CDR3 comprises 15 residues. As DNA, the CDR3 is TGTGCCAGCAGCCCAGGGGGAGGTAGAACCGGGGAGCTGTTTTTT. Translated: CASSPGGGRTGELFF.

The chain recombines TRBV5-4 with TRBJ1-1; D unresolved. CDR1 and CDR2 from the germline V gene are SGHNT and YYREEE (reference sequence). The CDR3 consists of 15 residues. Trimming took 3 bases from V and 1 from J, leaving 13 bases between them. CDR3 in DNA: TGTGCCAGCAGCTCGCGGGTTGGGGAGAACACTGAAGCTTTCTTT. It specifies CASSSRVGENTEAFF.

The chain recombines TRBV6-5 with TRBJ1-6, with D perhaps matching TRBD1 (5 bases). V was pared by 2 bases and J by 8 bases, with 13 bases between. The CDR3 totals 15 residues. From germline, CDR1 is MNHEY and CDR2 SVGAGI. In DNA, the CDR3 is TGTGCCAGCAGTTACGTCTCCAGGGTTGATTCACCCCTCCACTTT. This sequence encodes CASSYVSRVDSPLHF.

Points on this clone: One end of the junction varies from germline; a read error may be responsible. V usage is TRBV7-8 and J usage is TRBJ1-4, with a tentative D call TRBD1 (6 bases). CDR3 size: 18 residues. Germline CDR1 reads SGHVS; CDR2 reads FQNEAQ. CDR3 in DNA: TGTGCCAGCAGTTTAGACAGGATGGAGAGTTTTGAGGATGAAAAACTGTTTTTT. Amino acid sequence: CASSLDRMESFEDEKLFF.

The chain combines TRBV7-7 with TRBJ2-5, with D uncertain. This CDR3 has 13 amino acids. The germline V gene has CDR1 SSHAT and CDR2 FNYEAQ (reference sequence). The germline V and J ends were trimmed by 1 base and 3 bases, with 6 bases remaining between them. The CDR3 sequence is CASSLGSKETQYF. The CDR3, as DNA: TGTGCCAGCAGCTTAGGCAGTAAAGAGACCCAGTACTTC.

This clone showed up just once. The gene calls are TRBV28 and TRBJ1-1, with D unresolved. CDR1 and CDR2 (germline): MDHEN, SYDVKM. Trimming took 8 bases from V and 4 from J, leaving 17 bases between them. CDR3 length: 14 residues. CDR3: CASSPDPPGTEAFF. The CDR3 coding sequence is TGTGCCAGCTCCCCTGATCCCCCGGGCACTGAAGCTTTCTTT.

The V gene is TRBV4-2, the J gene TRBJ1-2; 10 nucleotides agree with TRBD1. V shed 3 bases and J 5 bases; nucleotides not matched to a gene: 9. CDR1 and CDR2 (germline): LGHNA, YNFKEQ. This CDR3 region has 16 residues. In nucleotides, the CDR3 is TGTGCCAGCAGCCATGCCGGGACAGGGGTCGAATATGGCTACACCTTC. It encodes CASSHAGTGVEYGYTF.

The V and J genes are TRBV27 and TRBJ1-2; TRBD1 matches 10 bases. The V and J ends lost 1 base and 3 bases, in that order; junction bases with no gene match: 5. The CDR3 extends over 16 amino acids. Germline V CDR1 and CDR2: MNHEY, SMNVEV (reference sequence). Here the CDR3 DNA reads TGTGCCAGCAGTTTATATGGGACAGGGGAGGACTATGGCTACACCTTC. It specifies CASSLYGTGEDYGYTF.

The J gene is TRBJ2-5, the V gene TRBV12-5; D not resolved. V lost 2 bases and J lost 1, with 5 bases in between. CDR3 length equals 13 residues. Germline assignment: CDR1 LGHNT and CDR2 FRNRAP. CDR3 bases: TGTGCTAGTGGTTTGTCGGGCCAAGAGACCCAGTACTTC. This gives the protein CASGLSGQETQYF.

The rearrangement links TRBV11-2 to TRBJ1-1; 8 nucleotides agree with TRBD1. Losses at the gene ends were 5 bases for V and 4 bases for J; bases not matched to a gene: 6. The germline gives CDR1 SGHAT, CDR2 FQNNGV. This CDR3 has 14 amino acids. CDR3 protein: CASSPDRAGTEAFF. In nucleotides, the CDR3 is TGTGCCAGCAGCCCGGACAGGGCGGGCACTGAAGCTTTCTTT.

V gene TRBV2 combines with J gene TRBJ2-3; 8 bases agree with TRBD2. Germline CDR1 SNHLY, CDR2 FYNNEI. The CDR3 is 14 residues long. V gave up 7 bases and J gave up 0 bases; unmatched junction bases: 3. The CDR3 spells CASTPSGSTDTQYF. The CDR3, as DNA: TGTGCCAGCACCCCTAGCGGGAGCACAGATACGCAGTATTTT.

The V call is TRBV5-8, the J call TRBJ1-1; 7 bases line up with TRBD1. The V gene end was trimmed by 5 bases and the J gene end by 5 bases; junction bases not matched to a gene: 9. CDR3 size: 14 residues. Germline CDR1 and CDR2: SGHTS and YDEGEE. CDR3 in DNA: TGTGCCAGCAGTTCCCAGGGGGAGAGTACTGAAGCTTTCTTT. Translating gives CASSSQGESTEAFF.

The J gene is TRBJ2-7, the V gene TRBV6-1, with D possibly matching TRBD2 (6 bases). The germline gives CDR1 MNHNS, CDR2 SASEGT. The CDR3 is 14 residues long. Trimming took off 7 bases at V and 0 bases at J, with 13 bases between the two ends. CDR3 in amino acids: CASKGTFSSYEQYF. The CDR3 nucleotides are TGTGCCAGCAAGGGGACTTTCAGCTCCTACGAGCAGTACTTC.

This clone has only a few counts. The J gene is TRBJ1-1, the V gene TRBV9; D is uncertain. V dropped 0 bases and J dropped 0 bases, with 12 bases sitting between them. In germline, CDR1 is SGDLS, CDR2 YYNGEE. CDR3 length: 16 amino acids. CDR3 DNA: TGTGCCAGCAGCGTAGGGATGTCGGGTGTGAACACTGAAGCTTTCTTT. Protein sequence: CASSVGMSGVNTEAFF.

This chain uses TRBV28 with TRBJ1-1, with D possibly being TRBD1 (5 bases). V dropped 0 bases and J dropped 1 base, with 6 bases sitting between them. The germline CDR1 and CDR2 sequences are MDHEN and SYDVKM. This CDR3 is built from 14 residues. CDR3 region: CASSLWDTNTEAFF. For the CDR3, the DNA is TGTGCCAGCAGTTTATGGGACACGAACACTGAAGCTTTCTTT.

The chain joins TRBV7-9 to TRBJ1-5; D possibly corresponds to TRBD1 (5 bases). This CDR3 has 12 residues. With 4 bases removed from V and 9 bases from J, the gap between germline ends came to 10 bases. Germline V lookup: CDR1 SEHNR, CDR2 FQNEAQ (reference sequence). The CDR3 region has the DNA TGTGCCAGCAGCTCCACGCAGGGGCCCCAGCATTTT. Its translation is CASSSTQGPQHF.

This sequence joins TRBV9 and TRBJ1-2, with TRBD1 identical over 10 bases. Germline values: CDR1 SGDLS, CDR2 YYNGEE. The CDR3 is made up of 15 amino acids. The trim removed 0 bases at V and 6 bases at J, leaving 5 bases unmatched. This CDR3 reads CASSVGPDRGHGYTF. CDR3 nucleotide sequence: TGTGCCAGCAGCGTAGGCCCCGACAGGGGGCATGGCTACACCTTC.

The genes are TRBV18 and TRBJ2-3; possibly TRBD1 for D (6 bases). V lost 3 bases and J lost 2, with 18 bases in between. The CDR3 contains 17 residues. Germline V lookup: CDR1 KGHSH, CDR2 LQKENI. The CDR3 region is CASSPSIRDNDTDTQYF. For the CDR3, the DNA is TGTGCCAGCTCACCTTCAATACGGGACAATGACACAGATACGCAGTATTTT. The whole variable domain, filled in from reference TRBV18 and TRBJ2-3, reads NAGVMQNPRHLVRRRGQEARLRCSPMKGHSHVYWYRQLPEEGLKFMVYLQKENIIDESGMPKERFSAEFPKEGPSILRIQQVVRGDSAAYFCASSPSIRDNDTDTQYFGPGTRLTVL.